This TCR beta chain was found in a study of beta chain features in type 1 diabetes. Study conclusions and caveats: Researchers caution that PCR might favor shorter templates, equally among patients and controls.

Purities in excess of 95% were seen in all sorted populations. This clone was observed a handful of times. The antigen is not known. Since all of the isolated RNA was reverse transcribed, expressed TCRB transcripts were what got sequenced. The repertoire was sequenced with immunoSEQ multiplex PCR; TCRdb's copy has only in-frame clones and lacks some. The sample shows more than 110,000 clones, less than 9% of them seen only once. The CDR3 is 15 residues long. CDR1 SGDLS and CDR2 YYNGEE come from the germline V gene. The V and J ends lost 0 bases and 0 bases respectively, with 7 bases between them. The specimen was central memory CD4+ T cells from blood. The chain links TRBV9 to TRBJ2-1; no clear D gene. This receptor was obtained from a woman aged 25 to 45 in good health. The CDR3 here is CASSVGGISYNEQFF. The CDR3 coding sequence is TGTGCCAGCAGCGTAGGCGGAATCTCCTACAATGAGCAGTTCTTC.